This T cell receptor (beta chain) is from a study of blood T cells in healthy people across ages (dated by TCRdb to between 2015 and 2016). About the full investigation: In model experiments, template switching captured about one uniquely barcoded TCR beta cDNA molecule for every two T cells. To avoid experimental bias, donors of different ages were distributed randomly across sequencing lanes. The study analyzed two additional independent replicas of 1 million unique cDNA reads from the same blood draw for two donors, one aged 18 to 30 and one aged 80 or older. Using deep sequencing normalized with unique cDNA molecular identifiers, the study measured how TCR beta repertoire diversity changes with age. Four age groups were formed from the donors: young (average 16 years), middle-aged (approximately 39), aged (62) and long-lived (more than 75).

V and J lose 4 bases and 9 bases, and a span of 19 bases separates them. The CDR3 runs 15 residues from the cysteine to the phenylalanine. Only the CDR3 part of the read is kept: 45 bases, read in frame from the first base. The germline V gene (reference sequence) yields SGHKS for CDR1 and YYEKEE for CDR2. The roughly 39 donors, aged about 6 to 100 years, were systemically healthy Caucasian individuals from Russia. Approximately 10 milliliters of peripheral blood were collected from each donor into EDTA-treated Vacutainer tubes. Ficoll-Paque density-gradient centrifugation was used to isolate PBMCs, with at least 6.5 million obtained per sample. Trizol reagent was used to extract total RNA from the PBMCs, yielding at least 6 micrograms per sample. For every donor, an aliquot of PBMCs went through flow cytometry to measure the percentages of naive CD45RAhigh/CD27high T cells. Libraries were constructed by 5' RACE. The sequencer listed for this sample is Illumina HiSeq 2500. A second PCR of about 6 to 11 cycles was performed with a sample-barcoded 5' primer and a J-beta primer mix. Each TCR beta cDNA molecule received a unique molecular identifier from a template-switch 5' adaptor carrying 12 random nucleotides. Each sample yielded at least 3 million CDR3-containing paired-end reads. The Mint cDNA synthesis kit, primed by a TRBC-specific oligonucleotide, was used to synthesize first-strand cDNA from all RNA. Following uracil-DNA glycosylase treatment, a first 18-cycle PCR with universal primers M1SS and BC2_uni_R was performed on all cDNA. In the original analysis: Normalization of each sample was performed by random selection of 1 million high-quality reads, each carrying a distinct molecular identifier. Reads sharing molecular identifiers were discarded rather than binned into consensus sequences. MiTCR, with a Q25 quality threshold and the strictest error-elimination algorithm, was used for CDR3 identification, clonotype clustering and error correction. A nonparametric unseen species model with Euler transformation was used to estimate a lower bound on total TCR beta diversity. TCRdb ran its own pipeline on the public reads, namely fastp trimming at Q25 and MiXCR clone calling, and kept in-frame beta chains. Each CDR3 protein appears once, grouped with its most common genes and DNA. The V and J calls follow TCRdb's processing rather than the paper's. For this sample there are around 1,500,000 distinct CDR3 sequences; under 30% appear just once. Together, the top ten hold approximately 7.7% of the sample.

The study at large found these results: Because donor CMV infection status was unknown, age-related changes in expanded clonotypes were potentially confounded. Since profiling was done on bulk unsorted PBMCs, naive and antigen-experienced compartments could not be conclusively compared. Observed TCR beta diversity per million T cells fell roughly linearly with age, and a significant reduction was already apparent by age roughly 40. A strong correlation was found between observed TCR beta diversity and the percentage of naive T cells measured by flow cytometry. Compared with the aged group, the long-lived group had more naive CD4+ T cells, fewer expanded clones and increased TCR diversity, a pattern suggesting age selection. Estimates of total diversity based on one million sequenced T cells were considered lower bounds and underestimates.

Details on this clonotype: Which antigen it targets is not known. No much larger clonotype is one base removed from it; base qualities were not supplied.

The receptor comes from a woman aged 30 to 39 in good health. Sequences were obtained from blood. This receptor chain uses TRBV5-5 and TRBJ1-4; TRBD1 is a possible D gene, resting on 5 matching bases. In nucleotides, the sequence is TGTGCCAGCAGCCTCGGGGGGGGGACCCTGAAAAAACTGTTTTTT. Translation gives CASSLGGGTLKKLFF.